This T cell receptor beta chain was identified during a study of early T cells in non-severe SARS-CoV-2 infection. As for the study in general: Sequenced material consisted of bulk RNA (from unsorted whole blood), and chains were unpaired. The study, taken as a whole, reports: Anti-spike CD8 responses were favored in VDJdb matching, and private and CD4 specificities were missed.

In regard to this clonotype: Antigen unknown.

This CDR3 contains 14 residues. Germline CDR1 reads SGHTA; CDR2 reads FQGNSA. Deletions cut 7 bases from V and 5 bases from J, with 17 bases between. As part of library construction, unique molecular identifiers were attached to individual cDNA molecules. Each CDR3 protein is one row after TCRdb ran MiXCR on the 5' RACE reads. The sample includes 80,000 or so distinct CDR3 sequences, 15% seen only once; the top ten take 10% to 15%. This chain joins TRBV7-2 and TRBJ2-5; D is ambiguous. The TCR sequence derives from an adult who was a healthcare worker with PCR-confirmed SARS-CoV-2 infection or an uninfected control (not recorded which). Sequencing was performed on whole blood. The DNA for the CDR3 is TGTGCCAGCACCAGAAGGGCCGTTGGGGAGACCCAGTACTTC. This encodes CASTRRAVGETQYF.